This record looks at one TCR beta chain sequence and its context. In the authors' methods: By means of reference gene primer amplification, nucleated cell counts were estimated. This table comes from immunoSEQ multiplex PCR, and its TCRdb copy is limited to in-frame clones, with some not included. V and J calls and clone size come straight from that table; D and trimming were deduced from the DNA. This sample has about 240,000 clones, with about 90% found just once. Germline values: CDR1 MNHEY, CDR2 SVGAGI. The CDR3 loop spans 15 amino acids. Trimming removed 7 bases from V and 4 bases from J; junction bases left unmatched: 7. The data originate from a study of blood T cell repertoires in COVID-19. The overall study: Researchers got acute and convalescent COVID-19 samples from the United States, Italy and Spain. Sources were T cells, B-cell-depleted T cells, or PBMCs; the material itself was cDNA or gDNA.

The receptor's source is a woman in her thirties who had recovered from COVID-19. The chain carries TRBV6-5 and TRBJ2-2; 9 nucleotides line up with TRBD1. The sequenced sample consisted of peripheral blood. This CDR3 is CASNDRGLGTGELFF. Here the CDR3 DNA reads TGTGCCAGCAACGACAGGGGGTTAGGCACCGGGGAGCTGTTTTTT.